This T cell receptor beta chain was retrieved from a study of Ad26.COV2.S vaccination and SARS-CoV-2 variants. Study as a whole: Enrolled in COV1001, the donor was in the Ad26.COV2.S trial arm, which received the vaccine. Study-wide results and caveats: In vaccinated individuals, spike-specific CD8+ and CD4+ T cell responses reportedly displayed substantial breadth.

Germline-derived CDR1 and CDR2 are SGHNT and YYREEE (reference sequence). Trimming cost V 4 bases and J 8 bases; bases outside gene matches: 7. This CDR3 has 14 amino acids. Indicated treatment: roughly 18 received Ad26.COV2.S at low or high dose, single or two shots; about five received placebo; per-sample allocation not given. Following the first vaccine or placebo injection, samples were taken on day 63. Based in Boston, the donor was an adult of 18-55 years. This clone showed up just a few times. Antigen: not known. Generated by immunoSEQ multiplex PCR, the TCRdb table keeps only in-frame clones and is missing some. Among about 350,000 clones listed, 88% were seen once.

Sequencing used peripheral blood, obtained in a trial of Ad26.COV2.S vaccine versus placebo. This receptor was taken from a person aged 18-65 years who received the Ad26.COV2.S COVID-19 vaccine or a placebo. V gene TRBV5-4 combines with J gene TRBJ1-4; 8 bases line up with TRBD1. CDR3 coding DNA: TGTGCCAGCAGCCTGGACAGGGTTCGGGAAAAACTGTTTTTT. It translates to CASSLDRVREKLFF.